A single sample gave rise to the 32 T cell receptor beta chains below, sequenced in a study of CD8+ T cells in alopecia areata. Extraction of RNA preceded its reverse transcription into cDNA, which served as the sequencing template. The assay was immunoSEQ multiplex PCR, and TCRdb's table has in-frame clones only and misses some. The sample yields 140,000 to 150,000 clones, roughly 50% seen once. The sample in question was CD4+ T cells sorted from blood, obtained at week 0. Receptor source: a human donor with alopecia areata.

The CDR3 coding sequence is TGCAGCGTTGAAGCCGGGACAGGCCTTTCCTACGAGCAGTACTTC. Its protein is CSVEAGTGLSYEQYF. V is TRBV29-1 and J is TRBJ2-7, with 8 bases lining up with TRBD1. Trimming took 1 base from V and 1 from J; bases not matched to a gene: 6. The CDR3 runs 15 residues. Germline CDR1 and CDR2: SQVTM and ANQGSEA.

This rearrangement joins TRBV5-1 to TRBJ1-2; TRBD1 might be the D (6 bases). Germline loops: CDR1 SGHRS, CDR2 YFSETQ. V lost 1 base and J lost 5, with 15 bases in between. The CDR3 sequence is 15 residues long. The CDR3 loop is CASSLTSGEEYGYTF. The DNA for the CDR3 is TGCGCCAGCAGCTTGACGTCAGGGGAAGAGTATGGCTACACCTTC.

This chain uses TRBV18 with TRBJ2-5, with D possibly TRBD1 on 6 matching bases. CDR1 is KGHSH and CDR2 is LQKENI in the germline V gene. V was clipped by 0 bases and J by 4 bases, with 9 bases between them. The CDR3 is made up of 14 amino acids. In nucleotides, the CDR3 is TGTGCCAGCTCACCACCAATCAGGGGAGAGACCCAGTACTTC. As protein: CASSPPIRGETQYF.

This chain connects TRBV2 to TRBJ1-2; no firm D call. Germline V lookup: CDR1 SNHLY, CDR2 FYNNEI. This CDR3 region has 14 residues. Trimming left V 0 bases short and J 0 bases short, with 5 bases between. CDR3 DNA sequence: TGTGCCAGCAGTGAAGCCAGGACTAACTATGGCTACACCTTC. Its translation is CASSEARTNYGYTF. The whole variable domain, filled in from reference TRBV2 and TRBJ1-2, reads EPEVTQTPSHQVTQMGQEVILRCVPISNHLYFYWYRQILGQKVEFLVSFYNNEISEKSEIFDDQFSVERPDGSNFTLKIRSTKLEDSAMYFCASSEARTNYGYTFGSGTRLTVV.

The chain combines TRBV29-1 with TRBJ2-1; 7 positions match TRBD1. CDR3 length: 13 amino acids. V was clipped by 7 bases and J by 4 bases; unmatched bases: 7. Germline loops: CDR1 SQVTM, CDR2 ANQGSEA. This chain's CDR3 is CSARDSSYNEQFF. Written as DNA, the CDR3 is TGCAGCGCCCGGGACAGCAGTTACAATGAGCAGTTCTTC.

The V call is TRBV30, the J call TRBJ1-6; D perhaps matches TRBD1 (5 bases). Germline V gives CDR1 GTSNPN, CDR2 SVGIG (reference sequence). The CDR3 sequence is 15 residues long. The V end lost 3 bases, the J end lost 7 bases, and 16 bases lay between the germline ends. CDR3 sequence: CAWSVGQGENSPLHF. CDR3 DNA sequence: TGTGCCTGGAGCGTCGGGCAGGGTGAGAATTCACCCCTCCACTTT.

V and J are TRBV29-1 and TRBJ2-5; 11 nucleotides match TRBD2. CDR1 is SQVTM and CDR2 is ANQGSEA in the germline V gene. This CDR3 is built from 13 residues. V lost 7 bases, J lost 7 bases, and 8 bases stayed unmatched. The CDR3 is CSGSGGDLGTQYF. CDR3 sequence (DNA): TGCAGCGGTAGCGGGGGGGACCTAGGGACCCAGTACTTC.

In its sample, this clone was seen a few times. V gene TRBV7-9 combines with J gene TRBJ2-5, with 15 bases identical to TRBD2. V was pared by 5 bases and J by 3 bases, with 4 bases of the junction left unmatched. This CDR3 is built from 16 residues. Germline-derived CDR1 and CDR2 are SEHNR and FQNEAQ (reference sequence). CDR3 sequence: CASSEGLAGGEETQYF. The CDR3 DNA reads as TGTGCCAGCAGCGAGGGACTAGCGGGGGGAGAAGAGACCCAGTACTTC.

The chain links TRBV29-1 to TRBJ1-4; a possible D gene is TRBD1 (6 bases). Trimming shortened V by 4 bases and J by 8 bases, and 14 bases separated the two germline ends. The CDR3 totals 13 residues. Germline CDR1 reads SQVTM; CDR2 reads ANQGSEA. The CDR3 loop reads CSVGRDRREKLFF. In nucleotides, the CDR3 is TGCAGCGTTGGAAGAGACAGGCGCGAAAAACTGTTTTTT.

The chain combines TRBV5-1 with TRBJ2-3; 7 positions agree with TRBD2. There are 14 residues in the CDR3. Trimming cost V 5 bases and J 2 bases; bases outside gene matches: 5. CDR1 SGHRS and CDR2 YFSETQ come from the germline V gene. The CDR3 is CASRRTSFTDTQYF. In DNA, the CDR3 is TGCGCCAGCAGGAGGACTAGTTTCACAGATACGCAGTATTTT. Using reference TRBV5-1 and TRBJ2-3 for the parts outside the CDR3, the full variable domain is KAGVTQTPRYLIKTRGQQVTLSCSPISGHRSVSWYQQTPGQGLQFLFEYFSETQRNKGNFPGRFSGRQFSNSRSEMNVSTLELGDSALYLCASRRTSFTDTQYFGPGTRLTVL.

This chain uses TRBV5-1 with TRBJ2-3; the D gene is possibly TRBD1 (6 bases). The V end was cut by 4 bases, the J end by 1 base, with 13 bases between. The length of the CDR3 is 15 residues. The germline V gene encodes CDR1 SGHRS and CDR2 YFSETQ. CDR3 nucleotide sequence: TGCGCCAGCAGCGCAACAGGGAGTGGCACAGATACGCAGTATTTT. This translates into CASSATGSGTDTQYF. Complete variable domain (other parts from reference TRBV5-1 and TRBJ2-3): KAGVTQTPRYLIKTRGQQVTLSCSPISGHRSVSWYQQTPGQGLQFLFEYFSETQRNKGNFPGRFSGRQFSNSRSEMNVSTLELGDSALYLCASSATGSGTDTQYFGPGTRLTVL.

The chain combines TRBV27 with TRBJ2-7; D possibly corresponds to TRBD2 (5 bases). Germline assignment: CDR1 MNHEY and CDR2 SMNVEV (reference sequence). Trimming took off 8 bases at V and 0 bases at J, with 17 bases between the two ends. This CDR3 has 15 residues. Here the CDR3 DNA reads TGTGCCAGCGGCGGAGGTACACGACTCTCCTACGAGCAGTACTTC. Translating it yields CASGGGTRLSYEQYF.

The genes are TRBV6-5 and TRBJ2-1; D uncertain. Germline CDR1 and CDR2: MNHEY and SVGAGI. V was shortened by 5 bases and J by 4 bases, with 12 bases between the two germline ends. There are 14 residues in the CDR3. As DNA, the CDR3 is TGTGCCAGCAGTGAAGTTGGTCAGTACAATGAGCAGTTCTTC. It codes for CASSEVGQYNEQFF.

The chain links TRBV19 to TRBJ1-2; no reliable D call. CDR3 length: 14 amino acids. CDR1 is LNHDA and CDR2 is SQIVND in the germline V gene (reference sequence). Trimming shortened V by 5 bases and J by 9 bases, and 19 bases separated the two germline ends. Here the CDR3 DNA reads TGTGCCAGTAGTCCCACCGAGGGAGTGAGGCGCTACACCTTC. This translates into CASSPTEGVRRYTF.

The chain employs TRBV27 and TRBJ1-5; possibly TRBD1 for D (5 bases). V lost 3 bases and J 2 bases, leaving 11 bases between the germline ends. The germline gives CDR1 MNHEY, CDR2 SMNVEV (reference sequence). This CDR3 has 15 residues. CDR3 amino acids: CASSLKGIGNQPQHF. The DNA for the CDR3 is TGTGCCAGCAGTTTGAAGGGGATAGGCAATCAGCCCCAGCATTTT.

As to this clone: The same CDR3 can be traced to other DNA sequences in this sample. The gene calls are TRBV30 and TRBJ1-6; D ambiguous. Germline CDR1 and CDR2: GTSNPN and SVGIG (reference sequence). Trimming pared 0 bases from V and 7 bases from J, leaving 1 base between. The CDR3 extends over 11 amino acids. The CDR3 nucleotides read TGTGCCTGGAGTGTGAATTCACCCCTCCACTTT. This encodes CAWSVNSPLHF.

This clone has more than one count but fewer than ten. The chain joins TRBV30 to TRBJ1-5; D unclear. The V and J ends lost 0 bases and 11 bases respectively, with 11 bases between them. CDR1 is GTSNPN and CDR2 is SVGIG in the germline V gene (reference sequence). This CDR3 has 12 residues. CDR3 residues: CAWSVRDGAQHF. CDR3 coding DNA: TGTGCCTGGAGTGTTAGAGACGGGGCCCAGCATTTT.

In this sample, this clone turned up a few times. The J gene is TRBJ2-1, the V gene TRBV18; D is possibly TRBD1 (5 bases). V was shortened by 0 bases and J by 8 bases, with 8 bases between the two germline ends. From germline, CDR1 is KGHSH and CDR2 LQKENI. The CDR3 extends over 13 amino acids. In nucleotides, the CDR3 is TGTGCCAGCTCACCACCCCTCAGGGATGAGCAGTTCTTC. Residues: CASSPPLRDEQFF.

The V and J genes are TRBV6-5 and TRBJ1-1; maybe TRBD1 (5 bases). V lost 6 bases, J lost 1 base, and 12 bases lay in between. CDR3 size: 14 residues. CDR1 is MNHEY and CDR2 is SVGAGI in the germline V gene. This CDR3 reads CASRRGVGNTEAFF. CDR3 in DNA: TGTGCCAGCAGGCGAGGGGTAGGGAACACTGAAGCTTTCTTT.

Remarks on this clone: The same CDR3 arises from other DNA sequences in this sample as well. CDR3 sequence: CASSLAGGPYEQYF. CDR3 DNA sequence: TGTGCCAGCAGCTTAGCGGGGGGGCCCTACGAGCAGTACTTC. The rearrangement uses TRBV7-2 and TRBJ2-7; tentative D call: TRBD2 (7 bases). The CDR3 has 14 amino acids. V was shortened by 0 bases and J by 2 bases, with 8 bases between the two germline ends. The V gene's germline CDR1 is SGHTA and CDR2 FQGNSA.

The CDR3 loop reads CSSWGATDGYTF. The CDR3 DNA is TGCAGCTCTTGGGGTGCCACTGATGGCTACACCTTC. The chain recombines TRBV29-1 with TRBJ1-2, with D hard to call. Germline CDR1 reads SQVTM; CDR2 reads ANQGSEA. V was clipped by 8 bases and J by 6 bases, with 16 bases between them. The CDR3 loop spans 12 amino acids.

The genes are TRBV29-1 and TRBJ2-5; TRBD2 might be the D (5 bases). Trimming took off 4 bases at V and 1 base at J, with 19 bases between the two ends. There are 16 residues in the CDR3. The germline gives CDR1 SQVTM, CDR2 ANQGSEA. Written as DNA, the CDR3 is TGCAGCGTTGCAGTTTCGGCTAGCAGTGTCCAAGAGACCCAGTACTTC. Protein product: CSVAVSASSVQETQYF.

This chain uses TRBV27 with TRBJ1-2; 9 positions match TRBD1. In germline, CDR1 is MNHEY, CDR2 SMNVEV (reference sequence). The CDR3 covers 14 residues. Unmatched junction bases numbered 3, after V lost 2 bases and J lost 5 bases. CDR3 in DNA: TGTGCCAGCAGTTTAGAGGGACAGGGTTATGGCTACACCTTC. Amino acid sequence: CASSLEGQGYGYTF.

This clone appeared a few times. The rearrangement uses TRBV7-3 and TRBJ2-3, with TRBD2 matching over 8 bases. The ends lost 1 base at V and 1 base at J; junction bases unmatched: 1. The V gene's germline CDR1 is SGHTA and CDR2 FQGTGA. The CDR3 has 15 amino acids. CDR3 DNA: TGTGCCAGCAGCTTAAGGCGGGGGGGCACAGATACGCAGTATTTT. Amino acids: CASSLRRGGTDTQYF.

The genes are TRBV20-1 and TRBJ1-1; D call uncertain. Between the trimmed V and J ends, which lost 4 bases and 0 bases, there was a span of 3 bases. CDR3 length: 11 residues. From germline, CDR1 is DFQATT and CDR2 SNEGSKA (reference sequence). This chain's CDR3 is CSAMVNTEAFF. CDR3 nucleotides: TGCAGTGCTATGGTGAACACTGAAGCTTTCTTT.

This clone was seen once. One end of the junction fails to match germline, which may point to a read error. CDR3: CAWSVGGYNQPQHF. In nucleotides, the CDR3 is TGTGCCTGGAGTGTAGGGGGGTACAATCAACCCCAGCATTTT. This sequence joins TRBV30 and TRBJ1-5, with a tentative D call TRBD1 (6 bases). Per germline, CDR1 GTSNPN and CDR2 SVGIG (reference sequence). This CDR3 has 14 amino acids.

The chain has TRBV30 and TRBJ2-3; 7 bases map to TRBD2. Trimming took 3 bases from V and 3 from J; bases not matched to a gene: 6. CDR3 size: 14 residues. Per the germline V gene, CDR1 is GTSNPN and CDR2 is SVGIG (reference sequence). DNA for the CDR3: TGTGCCTGGAGAGCAGTGGGGGGGACAGATACGCAGTATTTT. Translating it yields CAWRAVGGTDTQYF.

V usage is TRBV29-1 and J usage is TRBJ2-1; 11 bases agree with TRBD1. After removal of 7 bases from V and 6 bases from J, the junction contained 8 bases not matched to a gene. CDR1 and CDR2 from the germline V gene are SQVTM and ANQGSEA. The CDR3 totals 14 residues. The CDR3 DNA reads TGCAGCGCCGTGCGAGGACAGGGGGCCAATGAGCAGTTCTTC. Its protein product is CSAVRGQGANEQFF.

The V call is TRBV7-9, the J call TRBJ1-4, with D unresolved. Germline values: CDR1 SEHNR, CDR2 FQNEAQ (reference sequence). The CDR3 runs to 17 residues. Trimming removed 2 bases from V and 3 bases from J, with 16 bases in between. For the CDR3, the DNA is TGTGCCAGCAGCTTACGAAGGAACCGGGTGGCTAATGAAAAACTGTTTTTT. It encodes CASSLRRNRVANEKLFF.

A word on this clone: An end of the junction differs from the germline gene, which may be a read error. V usage is TRBV7-2 and J usage is TRBJ2-7; TRBD2 aligns across 11 bases. This CDR3 spans 15 amino acids. Germline V lookup: CDR1 SGHTA, CDR2 FQGNSA. The CDR3 DNA is TGTGCCAGCAGGTTAGCGGGGGGGAGCTCCTACGAGCAGTACTTC. This sequence encodes CASRLAGGSSYEQYF.

This clone was counted once. The genes are TRBV27 and TRBJ1-2; 8 positions match TRBD1. Germline-derived CDR1 and CDR2 are MNHEY and SMNVEV (reference sequence). The CDR3 sequence is 15 residues long. The junction had 9 bases not matched to a gene; V was cut back by 6 bases and J by 3 bases. CDR3 sequence: CASRQNRGAYYGYTF. DNA for the CDR3: TGTGCCAGCAGACAAAACAGGGGGGCGTACTATGGCTACACCTTC.

V is TRBV29-1 and J is TRBJ2-5; D might be TRBD1 (6 bases). This CDR3 has 13 amino acids. CDR1 and CDR2 from the germline V gene are SQVTM and ANQGSEA. With 6 bases removed from V and 4 bases from J, the gap between germline ends came to 15 bases. In DNA, the CDR3 is TGCAGCGTGGAAAGGACAGATGGAGAGACCCAGTACTTC. The encoded protein is CSVERTDGETQYF.